Listed here are 24 T cell receptor beta chains from one sample, sequenced in a study of response to subunit inactivated influenza vaccine. TCRdb re-analysed the RT-PCR reads in MiXCR, keeping a single row per CDR3 protein. The sample contains hundreds of thousands of distinct CDR3 sequences, 25% of which appear only once. Sample: CD4+ T cells sorted from PBMCs, taken around 5 days after vaccination. These receptors came from a man aged 50-60 years who received an inactivated influenza vaccine.

The genes are TRBV9 and TRBJ2-1; TRBD2 agrees at 13 bases. This CDR3 is built from 17 residues. V was pared by 4 bases and J by 0 bases, with 4 bases of the junction left unmatched. CDR1 is SGDLS and CDR2 is YYNGEE in the germline V gene. The CDR3 reads CASSPWTSGSSYNEQFF. The CDR3 DNA reads TGTGCCAGCAGCCCTTGGACTAGCGGGAGCTCCTACAATGAGCAGTTCTTC.

The V gene is TRBV15, the J gene TRBJ1-4, with D hard to call. V lost 0 bases to trimming and J lost 2 bases, with 7 bases between them. CDR3 length: 15 amino acids. Germline V gene sequence: CDR1 LNHNV, CDR2 YYDKDF (reference sequence). CDR3 nucleotides: TGTGCCACCAGCAGAGACGCAAGGACTAATGAAAAACTGTTTTTT. Residues: CATSRDARTNEKLFF. Full variable domain (remainder filled in from reference TRBV15 and TRBJ1-4): DAMVIQNPRYQVTQFGKPVTLSCSQTLNHNVMYWYQQKSSQAPKLLFHYYDKDFNNEADTPDNFQSRRPNTSFCFLDIRSPGLGDTAMYLCATSRDARTNEKLFFGSGTQLSVL.

This CDR3 reads CASSLISGTGEEQYF. The CDR3 DNA reads as TGTGCCAGCAGCTTAATCTCCGGCACTGGGGAGGAGCAGTACTTC. The V and J genes are TRBV7-8 and TRBJ2-7; tentative D call: TRBD2 (5 bases). Germline V gene data show CDR1 as SGHVS and CDR2 as FQNEAQ. The CDR3 extends over 15 amino acids. The V end lost 2 bases, the J end lost 7 bases, and 18 bases lay between the germline ends.

This clonotype was observed a few times. The CDR3 protein is CASSFVPNGEFF. For the CDR3, the DNA is TGTGCCAGCAGTTTTGTACCAAATGGGGAGTTCTTC. V gene TRBV12-3 or TRBV12-4 combines with J gene TRBJ2-1; D gene uncertain. CDR3 size: 12 residues. Trimming took 3 bases from V and 14 from J, leaving 14 bases between them.

This rearrangement joins TRBV12-3 or TRBV12-4 to TRBJ1-3, with 8 bases matching TRBD1. This CDR3 has 14 residues. V gave up 5 bases and J gave up 3 bases; unmatched junction bases: 3. The CDR3 here is CASSLDRGGNTIYF. In DNA form, the CDR3 reads TGTGCCAGCAGTCTCGACAGGGGTGGAAACACCATATATTTT.

This sequence joins TRBV4-2 and TRBJ2-4; either TRBD1 or TRBD2 may supply D (6 bases each). V lost 4 bases and J lost 0, with 16 bases in between. This CDR3 comprises 17 residues. The V gene's germline CDR1 is LGHNA and CDR2 YNFKEQ. The CDR3 sequence is CASSRGDMGLAKNIQYF. CDR3 in DNA: TGTGCCAGCAGCCGGGGGGACATGGGCCTAGCCAAAAACATTCAGTACTTC.

The chain combines TRBV24-1 with TRBJ2-5; 8 bases are a match to TRBD2. Per germline, CDR1 KGHDR and CDR2 SFDVKD. CDR3 length: 17 residues. V gave up 1 base and J gave up 5 bases; unmatched junction bases: 11. This CDR3 is CATSDLSGSYLRETQYF. The CDR3 DNA reads as TGTGCCACCAGTGATTTAAGCGGGAGCTACCTCCGGGAGACCCAGTACTTC.

This clonotype appeared a few times. V and J are TRBV12-3 or TRBV12-4 and TRBJ2-7, with 9 bases fitting TRBD1. CDR3 length: 15 residues. V lost 5 bases and J lost 5; bases outside the gene matches: 10. CDR3 coding DNA: TGTGCCAGCAGTCTGGACAGGGGTCGACAGGACGAGCAGTACTTC. Translating gives CASSLDRGRQDEQYF.

The genes are TRBV20-1 and TRBJ2-7, with a weak D call TRBD2 (5 bases). V shed 1 base and J shed 1 base, with 11 bases lying between them. The germline CDR1 and CDR2 sequences are DFQATT and SNEGSKA (reference sequence). The CDR3 runs to 14 residues. This CDR3 reads CSARVGRGSYEQYF. CDR3 bases: TGCAGTGCTAGAGTTGGGAGAGGGTCCTACGAGCAGTACTTC.

The chain couples TRBV2 to TRBJ2-1; 7 bases align to TRBD2. Germline-derived CDR1 and CDR2 are SNHLY and FYNNEI. The CDR3 runs 13 residues. With 1 base clipped from V and 12 bases from J, the junction kept 6 bases outside the gene matches. CDR3 sequence: CASSEESSGAQFF. The DNA for the CDR3 is TGTGCCAGCAGTGAAGAGTCCAGCGGGGCGCAGTTCTTC.

The count of this clonotype is one. The chain combines TRBV28 with TRBJ2-7, with 11 bases that match TRBD2. Looked up from germline, CDR1 is MDHEN and CDR2 is SYDVKM. There are 15 residues in the CDR3. V trimming: 6 bases; J trimming: 6 bases; junction bases outside the gene matches: 10. CDR3 residues: CASRRSSGGPVEQYF. The CDR3 region has the DNA TGTGCCAGCAGACGTTCTAGCGGGGGGCCCGTCGAGCAGTACTTC.

The genes are TRBV6-2 or TRBV6-3 and TRBJ1-1; D is ambiguous. The CDR3 is 14 residues long. From germline, CDR1 is MNHEY and CDR2 SVGEGT. The ends were cut back, 3 bases at V and 5 bases at J, with 13 bases in the middle. The chain's CDR3 is CASSYRQVVTEAFF. Here the CDR3 DNA reads TGTGCCAGCAGTTATAGGCAGGTGGTAACTGAAGCTTTCTTT.

This clonotype was picked up a small number of times. The chain employs TRBV27 and TRBJ2-7, with 11 nucleotides matching TRBD2. CDR1 and CDR2 (germline): MNHEY, SMNVEV (reference sequence). The CDR3 is 16 residues long. The ends lost 5 bases at V and 4 bases at J; junction bases unmatched: 10. The CDR3 coding sequence is TGTGCCAGCAGTAACCCTCCCCTAGCGGGAGGTTACGAGCAGTACTTC. Translating it yields CASSNPPLAGGYEQYF.

V usage is TRBV10-3 and J usage is TRBJ2-7; weak D call: TRBD2 (6 bases). The V gene's germline CDR1 is ENHRY and CDR2 SYGVKD. The V end was cut by 5 bases, the J end by 0 bases, with 11 bases between. The CDR3 has 14 amino acids. The CDR3 sequence is CAISPVAVSYEQYF. The CDR3 DNA follows: TGTGCCATCAGTCCAGTAGCGGTCTCCTACGAGCAGTACTTC.

The table lists this clonotype with a few counts. The rearrangement joins TRBV12-3 or TRBV12-4 to TRBJ2-1; D might be TRBD1 or TRBD2, each matching 6 bases. The CDR3 runs 16 residues. Trimming pared 5 bases from V and 10 bases from J, leaving 24 bases between. The CDR3 is CASSRGAGSVLGEQFF. DNA for the CDR3: TGTGCCAGCAGTAGGGGGGCGGGGTCGGTTCTCGGAGAGCAGTTCTTC.

The rearrangement joins TRBV6-1 to TRBJ2-2, with 8 bases matching TRBD1. Germline assignment: CDR1 MNHNS and CDR2 SASEGT. V lost 7 bases, J lost 5 bases, and 3 bases stayed unmatched. The CDR3 has 13 amino acids. This CDR3 reads CASNRQGTGELFF. CDR3 in DNA: TGTGCCAGCAACCGACAGGGGACCGGGGAGCTGTTTTTT.

The V call is TRBV11-2, the J call TRBJ2-1, with 16 bases lining up with TRBD2. The CDR3 is made up of 19 amino acids. Per germline, CDR1 SGHAT and CDR2 FQNNGV. Germline trimming cut 1 base from V and 4 bases from J; bases unmatched to any gene: 7. CDR3 bases: TGTGCCAGCAGCTTAGTGGGGACTAGCGGGGGGGCAAGGTACAATGAGCAGTTCTTC. Its protein product is CASSLVGTSGGARYNEQFF.

This chain joins TRBV28 and TRBJ2-7, with TRBD1 matching over 12 bases. This CDR3 comprises 15 residues. Germline V gene data show CDR1 as MDHEN and CDR2 as SYDVKM. The V segment lost 6 bases and the J segment 7 bases; nucleotides outside the gene matches: 10. This CDR3 is CASRPQGQGAREQYF. CDR3 in DNA: TGTGCCAGCAGACCACAGGGACAGGGGGCCCGGGAGCAGTACTTC.

This sequence joins TRBV5-1 and TRBJ2-1; 8 positions agree with TRBD2. Germline-derived CDR1 and CDR2 are SGHRS and YFSETQ. V lost 1 base and J lost 7; bases outside the gene matches: 4. This CDR3 contains 14 residues. Here the CDR3 reads CASSLRAGGNEQFF. CDR3 nucleotide sequence: TGCGCCAGCAGCTTGCGGGCGGGGGGTAATGAGCAGTTCTTC.

J is TRBJ2-1 and V is TRBV3-1; D might be TRBD1 (7 bases). The germline CDR1 and CDR2 sequences are LGHDT and YNNKEL (reference sequence). V lost 8 bases and J lost 7, with 21 bases in between. CDR3 length equals 15 residues. The CDR3 here is CASSQGQAGGNEQFF. For the CDR3, the DNA is TGTGCCAGCTCCCAAGGTCAGGCAGGGGGGAATGAGCAGTTCTTC.

The V and J genes are TRBV7-9 and TRBJ1-6; D ambiguous. In germline, CDR1 is SEHNR, CDR2 FQNEAQ (reference sequence). CDR3 length: 15 residues. Trimming removed 1 base from V and 9 bases from J, with 13 bases in between. The DNA for the CDR3 is TGTGCCAGCAGCTTAGAGGCAGCCAGCCGTTCACCCCTCCACTTT. This translates into CASSLEAASRSPLHF.

This chain joins TRBV12-3 or TRBV12-4 and TRBJ2-7; 11 positions agree with TRBD1. The CDR3 runs to 17 residues. The V segment lost 4 bases and the J segment 6 bases; nucleotides outside the gene matches: 14. The CDR3 DNA is TGTGCCAGCAGTTCTCTCTATCCTGGACAGGGGGCGGGCGAGCAGTACTTC. It translates to CASSSLYPGQGAGEQYF.

This clonotype occurred a few times. The CDR3 reads CASSSTVKDTEAFF. The CDR3 DNA sequence: TGCGCCAGCAGCTCGACGGTAAAGGACACTGAAGCTTTCTTT. The chain combines TRBV5-1 with TRBJ1-1; D remains unclear. The V end was cut by 3 bases, the J end by 3 bases, with 12 bases between. CDR1 and CDR2 from the germline V gene are SGHRS and YFSETQ. The CDR3 has 14 residues.

This rearrangement joins TRBV7-6 to TRBJ2-1; D unresolved. The germline gives CDR1 SGHVS, CDR2 FNYEAQ. Trimming pared 3 bases from V and 2 bases from J, leaving 11 bases between. The CDR3 is 15 residues long. CDR3 sequence reads: CASSFLFGTYNEQFF. CDR3 coding DNA: TGTGCCAGCAGCTTCCTGTTTGGAACCTACAATGAGCAGTTCTTC.